The rows below give T cell receptor beta chains drawn from one sample of a study of cytomegalovirus exposure and HLA in healthy donors. The data were produced by immunoSEQ multiplex PCR, yet TCRdb's version contains in-frame clones alone and is incomplete. Of about 54,000 clones listed, about 84% were seen once; the top ten hold about 1.5%. The sample comprised PBMCs. Receptors were obtained from a female donor in good health and CMV-seronegative. Both conserved end residues are part of each CDR3. The D gene is left open where the match is weak. Clone size, where shown, is once, few, many, or a class for clones that have expanded.

abundance | j_gene | v_gene | d_gene | CDR3nt | CDR3aa
- | TRBJ1-1 | TRBV4-1 | - | TGCGCCAGCAGCCAAGATCGAGGTGGCGGCGGCAGAGCTTTCTTT | CASSQDRGGGGRAFF
- | TRBJ1-1 | TRBV7-9 | - | TGTGCCAGCAGCTTAGGAGGGGGGAACACTGAAGCTTTCTTT | CASSLGGGNTEAFF
- | TRBJ1-1 | TRBV19 | - | TGTGCCAGTACGCACGGTAGGCGCGGGAACACTGAAGCTTTCTTT | CASTHGRRGNTEAFF
- | TRBJ2-1 | TRBV10-1 | TRBD2 | TGCGCCAGCAGTGACGGGGGGGCCCGTCATGAGCAGTTCTTC | CASSDGGARHEQFF
- | TRBJ1-2 | TRBV4-1 | TRBD1 | TGCGCCAGCAGCCAAGATAAGGGGGCAGTCTATGGCTACACCTTC | CASSQDKGAVYGYTF
- | TRBJ2-7 | TRBV6-1 | - | TGTGCCAGCAGTGCTTCCCGACAGGCCCCGGGTTTATACGAGCAGTACTTC | CASSASRQAPGLYEQYF
- | TRBJ1-3 | TRBV29-1 | TRBD1 | TGCAGCGCCAGGACAGGGAACTCTGGAAACACCATATATTTT | CSARTGNSGNTIYF
- | TRBJ2-1 | TRBV2 | - | TGTGCCAGCAGTGGCAGCGAGACCTACAATGAGCAGTTCTTC | CASSGSETYNEQFF
- | TRBJ2-2 | TRBV7-9 | TRBD1 | TGTGCCAGCAGCCCACCCACGGACAGGGCGAACACCGGGGAGCTGTTTTTT | CASSPPTDRANTGELFF
- | TRBJ1-1 | TRBV14 | - | TGTGCCAGCAGCCAAGTGGGGCGACCTGAAGCTTTCTTT | CASSQVGRPEAFF
- | TRBJ1-2 | TRBV21-1 | - | TGTGCCAGCAGCCGAGATCTGGGGGGACCTAACTATGGCTACACCTTC | CASSRDLGGPNYGYTF
- | TRBJ2-7 | TRBV7-9 | - | TGTGCCAGCAGCCTCGGAGGCGATGGCGAGCAGTACTTC | CASSLGGDGEQYF
- | TRBJ1-2 | TRBV29-1 | - | TGCAGCGTTGAAACGTCGGGTGCCGGCTACACCTTC | CSVETSGAGYTF
- | TRBJ2-3 | TRBV18 | - | TGTGCCAGCTCACCTATGTCGGATACGCAGTATTTT | CASSPMSDTQYF
- | TRBJ1-4 | TRBV6-5 | - | TGTGCCAGCAGTTACTCCCCGCGGGAAAAACTGTTTTTT | CASSYSPREKLFF
few | TRBJ1-3 | TRBV6-6 | - | TGTGCCAGCTCACAGTCGCGAAACACCATATATTTT | CASSQSRNTIYF
- | TRBJ1-2 | TRBV7-8 | - | TGTGCCAGCAGTTACAGGGACAACTATGGCTACACCTTC | CASSYRDNYGYTF